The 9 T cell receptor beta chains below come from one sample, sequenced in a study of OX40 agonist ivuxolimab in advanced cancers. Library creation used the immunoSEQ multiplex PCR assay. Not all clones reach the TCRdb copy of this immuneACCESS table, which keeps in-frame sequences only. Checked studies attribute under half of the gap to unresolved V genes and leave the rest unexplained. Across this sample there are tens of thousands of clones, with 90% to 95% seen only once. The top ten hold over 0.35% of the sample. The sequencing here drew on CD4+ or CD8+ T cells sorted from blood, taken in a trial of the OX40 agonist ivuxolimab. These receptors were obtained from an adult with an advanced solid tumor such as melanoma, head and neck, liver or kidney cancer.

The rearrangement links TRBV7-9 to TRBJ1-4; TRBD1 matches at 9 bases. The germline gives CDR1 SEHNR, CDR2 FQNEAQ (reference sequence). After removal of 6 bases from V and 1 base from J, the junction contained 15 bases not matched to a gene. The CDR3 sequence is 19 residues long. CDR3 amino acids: CASRGPLRDRDETNEKLFF. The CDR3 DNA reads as TGTGCCAGCAGGGGACCTCTTCGGGACAGGGATGAAACTAATGAAAAACTGTTTTTT.

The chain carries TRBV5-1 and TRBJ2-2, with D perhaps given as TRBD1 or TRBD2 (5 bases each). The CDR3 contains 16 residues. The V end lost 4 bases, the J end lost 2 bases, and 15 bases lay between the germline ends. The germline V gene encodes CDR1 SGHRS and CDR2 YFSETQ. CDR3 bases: TGCGCCAGCAGCCACAATTCATGGGACAACACCGGGGAGCTGTTTTTT. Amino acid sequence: CASSHNSWDNTGELFF.

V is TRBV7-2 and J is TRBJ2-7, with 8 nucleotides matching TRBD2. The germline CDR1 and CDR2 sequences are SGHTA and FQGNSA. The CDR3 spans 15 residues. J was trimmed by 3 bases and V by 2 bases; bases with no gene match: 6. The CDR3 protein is CASSLLAGQRYEQYF. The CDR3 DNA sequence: TGTGCCAGCAGCTTACTAGCGGGCCAGCGCTACGAGCAGTACTTC.

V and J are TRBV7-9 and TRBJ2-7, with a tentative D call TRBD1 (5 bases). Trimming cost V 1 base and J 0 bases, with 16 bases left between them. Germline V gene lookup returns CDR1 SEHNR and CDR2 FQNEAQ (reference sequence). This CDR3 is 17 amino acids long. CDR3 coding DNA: TGTGCCAGCAGCTTAGGTCAGTTGGACATCAGCTCCTACGAGCAGTACTTC. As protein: CASSLGQLDISSYEQYF.

CDR3 sequence: CASSATGGSQPQHF. The CDR3 region has the DNA TGTGCCAGTAGTGCAACAGGGGGCTCGCAGCCCCAGCATTTT. V gene TRBV19 combines with J gene TRBJ1-5; 9 bases match TRBD1. The CDR3 is 14 residues long. The trim removed 5 bases at V and 7 bases at J, leaving 6 bases unmatched. Germline loops: CDR1 LNHDA, CDR2 SQIVND (reference sequence).

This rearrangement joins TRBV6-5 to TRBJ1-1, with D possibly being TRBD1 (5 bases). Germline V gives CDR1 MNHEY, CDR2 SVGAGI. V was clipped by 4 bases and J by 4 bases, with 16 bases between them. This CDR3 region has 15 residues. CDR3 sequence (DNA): TGTGCCAGCAGTTGGGGAATTGGGGGGACCACTGAAGCTTTCTTT. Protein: CASSWGIGGTTEAFF.

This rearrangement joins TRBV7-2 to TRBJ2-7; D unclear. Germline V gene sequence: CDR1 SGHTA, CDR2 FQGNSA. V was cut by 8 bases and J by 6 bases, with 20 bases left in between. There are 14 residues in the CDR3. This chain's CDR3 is CASGPLTSSLEQYF. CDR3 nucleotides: TGTGCCAGCGGGCCTCTAACCTCATCTCTCGAGCAGTACTTC.

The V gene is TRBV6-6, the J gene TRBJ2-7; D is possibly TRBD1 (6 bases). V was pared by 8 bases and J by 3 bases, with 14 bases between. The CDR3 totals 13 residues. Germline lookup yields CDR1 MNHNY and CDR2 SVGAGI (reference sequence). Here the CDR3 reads CASVRTVGYEQYF. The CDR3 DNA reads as TGTGCCAGCGTTAGGACAGTTGGCTACGAGCAGTACTTC.

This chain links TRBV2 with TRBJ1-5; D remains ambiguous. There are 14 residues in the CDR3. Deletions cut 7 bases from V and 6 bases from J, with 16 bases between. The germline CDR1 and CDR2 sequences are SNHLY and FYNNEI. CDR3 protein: CASNSEGIPQPQHF. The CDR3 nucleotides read TGTGCCAGCAACAGCGAGGGTATCCCTCAGCCCCAGCATTTT. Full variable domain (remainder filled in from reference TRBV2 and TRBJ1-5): EPEVTQTPSHQVTQMGQEVILRCVPISNHLYFYWYRQILGQKVEFLVSFYNNEISEKSEIFDDQFSVERPDGSNFTLKIRSTKLEDSAMYFCASNSEGIPQPQHFGDGTRLSIL.